This T cell receptor (beta chain) was sequenced for a study of neurological immune-mediated disorders. The unsorted libraries were prepared from 2 million PBMCs (stored at -80 C). J was trimmed by 0 bases and V by 6 bases; bases with no gene match: 9. The CDR3 contains 17 residues. Germline V gives CDR1 KGHDR, CDR2 SFDVKD. This clonotype was seen many times. It was by 5'RACE with 10-nucleotide random UMIs that the cDNA was made. Over 190 million TCR-beta sequences from 15-18 subjects came out of each sequencing run. A single record per CDR3 protein comes from TCRdb applying MiXCR to the 5' RACE reads. In the table there are roughly 90,000 distinct CDR3 sequences, under 4.5% of which are singletons.

The gene calls are TRBV24-1 and TRBJ1-5; 8 bases match TRBD1. This sequence originates from a woman aged 45 to 65 with multiple sclerosis. The sequencing sample was made of PBMCs. CDR3 DNA sequence: TGTGCCACCAGTAGACAGGGGCTCGTAGATAGCAATCAGCCCCAGCATTTT. Amino acids: CATSRQGLVDSNQPQHF.